A selection of T cell receptor beta chains follows, all from one sample in a study of Graves' ophthalmopathy and Graves' hyperthyroidism. TCRdb re-called the multiplex PCR reads with MiXCR, one entry per CDR3 protein. The profile shows around 1.1 million distinct CDR3 sequences, less than 45% of them singletons. Source material: peripheral blood or thyroid tissue (not recorded which). Receptors originate from an adult man with Graves' hyperthyroidism. CDR3s include the opening cysteine and the closing phenylalanine or tryptophan. The D gene is left open where the match is weak. Size is omitted from some rows. Given values are once, few, many or a class for expanded clones.

v_call	d_call	clone_size	j_call	cdr3_aa	cdr3_nt
TRBV10-3	-	-	TRBJ1-1	CAIRTGVATEAFF	TGTGCCATCCGTACGGGGGTGGCCACTGAAGCTTTCTTT
TRBV5-1	TRBD1	many	TRBJ2-6	CASSLGQGVSGANVLTF	TGCGCCAGCAGCTTGGGACAGGGTGTCTCTGGGGCCAACGTCCTGACTTTC
TRBV20-1	-	-	TRBJ2-2	CSTSEDRVVTGELFF	TGCAGCACCTCCGAAGATAGGGTGGTGACCGGGGAGCTGTTTTTT
TRBV6-5	-	-	TRBJ2-7	CASSLGPPARGYEQYF	TGTGCCAGCAGTTTAGGCCCCCCTGCGAGGGGTTACGAGCAGTACTTC
TRBV5-1	TRBD1	few	TRBJ1-1	CASSPIGTGLAGTEAFF	TGCGCCAGCAGCCCCATCGGGACAGGATTAGCTGGCACTGAAGCTTTCTTT
TRBV25-1	-	once	TRBJ1-2	CASSEYGGNSGNTF	TGTGCCAGCAGTGAATATGGAGGGAACTCTGGAAACACCTTC
TRBV7-2	-	-	TRBJ1-1	CASSFRRDTEAFF	TGTGCCAGCAGCTTTCGCAGGGACACTGAAGCTTTCTTT
TRBV19	-	many	TRBJ1-5	CASSAAGGNQPQHF	TGTGCCAGTAGTGCGGCGGGAGGCAATCAGCCCCAGCATTTT
TRBV2	-	-	TRBJ1-1	CASTGTAFF	TGTGCCAGCACCGGGACCGCTTTCTTT
TRBV20-1	-	many	TRBJ1-2	CSARDLKGYTF	TGCAGTGCTAGAGACCTTAAGGGCTACACCTTC
TRBV9	-	few	TRBJ2-2	CASSARDAVTGELFF	TGTGCCAGCAGCGCTAGGGACGCAGTCACCGGGGAGCTGTTTTTT
TRBV7-8	-	few	TRBJ2-7	CASSTPRLGSYEQYF	TGTGCCAGCTCTACTCCAAGACTGGGAAGCTACGAGCAGTACTTC
TRBV7-2	-	-	TRBJ1-4	CASSQGLAGGWEKLFF	TGTGCCAGCAGCCAAGGACTAGCGGGAGGCTGGGAAAAACTGTTTTTT
TRBV6-5	-	few	TRBJ1-1	CASSPDLDTEAFF	TGTGCCAGCAGTCCCGACTTGGACACTGAAGCTTTCTTT
TRBV6-5	TRBD1	many	TRBJ1-1	CASSSDRAGTEAFF	TGTGCCAGCAGTTCAGACAGGGCAGGCACTGAAGCTTTCTTT
TRBV6-5	TRBD1	few	TRBJ1-6	CASSYGDRRNSPLHF	TGTGCCAGCAGTTACGGGGACAGACGGAATTCACCCCTCCACTTT
TRBV6-6	-	many	TRBJ2-5	CASSYSWGQETQYF	TGTGCCAGCAGTTACTCGTGGGGGCAAGAGACCCAGTACTTC
TRBV29-1	TRBD2	many	TRBJ2-7	CSVEDPVAGGQEQYF	TGCAGCGTTGAAGATCCGGTAGCGGGAGGTCAAGAGCAGTACTTC
TRBV29-1	-	many	TRBJ1-1	CSVKEPLNTEAFF	TGCAGCGTAAAAGAGCCCCTGAACACTGAAGCTTTCTTT
TRBV13	TRBD1	many	TRBJ1-2	CASSSNQGVGYTF	TGTGCCAGCAGCTCTAACCAGGGGGTTGGCTACACCTTC
TRBV25-1	TRBD1	-	TRBJ1-6	CASRRGQGGYSPLHF	TGTGCCAGCAGGAGGGGGCAGGGAGGGTATTCACCCCTCCACTTT
TRBV4-3	-	many	TRBJ1-6	CASSQDGGGVNSPLHF	TGCGCCAGCAGCCAAGACGGCGGTGGTGTGAATTCACCCCTCCACTTT
TRBV14	-	-	TRBJ1-2	CASSQGPGYGYTF	TGTGCCAGCAGCCAAGGGCCAGGCTATGGCTACACCTTC
TRBV20-1	-	many	TRBJ1-6	CSAIGTANNSPLHF	TGCAGTGCGATCGGGACGGCGAATAATTCACCCCTCCACTTT
TRBV4-1	-	-	TRBJ1-2	CASSLRENQLYGYTF	TGCGCCAGCAGCCTCAGGGAGAATCAGCTCTATGGCTACACCTTC
TRBV5-6	-	few	TRBJ1-4	CASSLGGYATNEKLFF	TGTGCCAGCAGCTTGGGGGGGTACGCAACTAATGAAAAACTGTTTTTT
TRBV7-8	-	few	TRBJ2-3	CASSAGGPDTQYF	TGTGCCAGCAGCGCCGGGGGACCAGATACGCAGTATTTT
TRBV6-6	TRBD1	-	TRBJ1-3	CASSRGQGATGNTIYF	TGTGCCAGCAGCCGAGGACAGGGGGCCACTGGAAACACCATATATTTT
TRBV29-1	-	-	TRBJ1-3	CSVDGGRNTIYF	TGCAGCGTGGACGGAGGGCGGAACACCATATATTTT
TRBV12-3/TRBV12-4	-	-	TRBJ1-1	CASSLYGGGSEAFF	TGTGCCAGCAGTTTATACGGCGGGGGGTCTGAAGCTTTCTTT
TRBV14	-	few	TRBJ2-2	CATPISGTGELFF	TGTGCCACCCCCATAAGTGGGACCGGGGAGCTGTTTTTT
TRBV19	-	few	TRBJ1-1	CASSIDTEAFF	TGTGCCAGTAGCATTGACACTGAAGCTTTCTTT
TRBV10-3	TRBD1	-	TRBJ1-2	CAISERDRGVGYTF	TGTGCCATCAGTGAGAGAGACAGGGGAGTCGGCTACACCTTC
TRBV7-2	-	few	TRBJ1-2	CASSFRAPGGYTF	TGTGCCAGCAGCTTCAGGGCTCCGGGGGGCTACACCTTC
TRBV20-1	-	many	TRBJ1-6	CSAPPAGQDSPLHF	TGCAGTGCCCCCCCCGCAGGCCAGGATTCACCCCTCCACTTT
TRBV2	-	many	TRBJ1-5	CASSGVSESNQPQHF	TGTGCCAGCAGTGGGGTGTCGGAAAGCAATCAGCCCCAGCATTTT
TRBV20-1	-	-	TRBJ1-1	CSARDSAGRNTEAFF	TGCAGTGCTAGAGATTCCGCAGGAAGGAACACTGAAGCTTTCTTT